The present T cell receptor beta chain was sequenced within a study of T cells after yellow fever vaccination. TCR cDNA, made by 5'RACE template switching, carried an added universal primer site and UMIs. In TCRdb, the 5' RACE reads were re-called with MiXCR into one record per CDR3 protein. The table has over 20,000 distinct CDR3 sequences, 5.5% seen once. This CDR3 contains 18 residues. V lost 2 bases and J lost 4; bases outside the gene matches: 16. Germline CDR1 SEHNR, CDR2 FQNEAQ (reference sequence). General study points: Sequencing of sorted memory subsets on day 0 failed to detect almost all vaccine-responding clonotypes. Sorted repertoires could include abundant contaminating clonotypes from bulk cells.

This clonotype was observed at least ten times. The chain has TRBV7-9 and TRBJ1-1, with 7 bases identical to TRBD1. The sequencing here drew on PBMCs, either bulk or a sorted T-cell subset (CD4+, CD8+, memory, or dextramer-sorted; not recorded which), taken 15 days after the yellow fever booster vaccination. This sequence originates from a man aged 25 to 40 who received the YFV17D yellow fever vaccine. CDR3 sequence: CASSLSSLKQGLFTEAFF. The CDR3 DNA reads TGTGCCAGCAGCTTAAGTTCGCTCAAACAGGGGCTATTCACTGAAGCTTTCTTT. The full variable domain, with the rest looked up from reference TRBV7-9 and TRBJ1-1, is DTGVSQNPRHKITKRGQNVTFRCDPISEHNRLYWYRQTLGQGPEFLTYFQNEAQLEKSRLLSDRFSAERPKGSFSTLEIQRTEQGDSAMYLCASSLSSLKQGLFTEAFFGQGTRLTVV.